Below, 10 T cell receptor beta chains from the same sample are listed, as sequenced in a study of tumor-infiltrating lymphocytes in primary liver carcinoma. Blood RNA originated from unsorted whole blood, with germline DNA additionally extracted. The input was 500 ng total RNA; TCR beta cDNA was made from it with a constant-region primer. Slightly modified ARM-PCR, run as three nested multiplex PCR rounds, produced the TCR beta libraries. The study ran its first two PCR rounds for roughly 11 cycles each, using TRBV1-TRBV30 forward primers and a C-beta reverse primer. TCRdb itself ran the multiplex PCR reads through MiXCR, one entry per CDR3 protein. The sample holds nearly 200,000 distinct CDR3 sequences; about two thirds are singletons and the top ten take approximately 6.6%. The specimen was peripheral blood. The receptors derive from a woman in her sixties or seventies with primary liver carcinoma and hepatitis B virus infection.

This clonotype is large (0.1 to 1%) in the sample. This chain connects TRBV11-2 to TRBJ2-7, with 8 bases that match TRBD2. This CDR3 region has 18 residues. V was pared by 0 bases and J by 2 bases, with 12 bases of the junction left unmatched. Germline-derived CDR1 and CDR2 are SGHAT and FQNNGV. The CDR3 sequence: CASSLDWVSLAGPYEQYF. DNA of the CDR3: TGTGCCAGCAGCTTAGATTGGGTCAGTCTAGCGGGTCCCTACGAGCAGTACTTC.

Comments on this clonotype: One end of the junction varies from germline; a read error may be responsible. The V gene is TRBV11-2, the J gene TRBJ2-1; 7 nucleotides match TRBD2. The germline CDR1 and CDR2 sequences are SGHAT and FQNNGV. This CDR3 contains 18 residues. The CDR3 DNA reads as TGTGCCAGCAGCTTAACGCCTAGCGGATACAGCTCCTATAATGAGCAGTTCTTC. Amino acids: CASSLTPSGYSSYNEQFF.

Comment on this clonotype: This clone may be a read error of a much larger clone one base away. V usage is TRBV29-1 and J usage is TRBJ1-1, with 8 bases matching TRBD1. Germline loops: CDR1 SQVTM, CDR2 ANQGSEA. With V trimmed by 4 bases and J by 3 bases, 1 base remained unmatched. The CDR3 is 12 amino acids. DNA for the CDR3: TGCAGCGTTGCGGACAGGGACACTGAAGCTTTCTTT. The encoded protein is CSVADRDTEAFF.

To note about this clonotype: Sequence at one end of the junction differs from germline and may be a read error. The chain recombines TRBV11-2 with TRBJ1-2; D call uncertain. Germline-derived CDR1 and CDR2 are SGHAT and FQNNGV. The CDR3 contains 13 residues. The CDR3 here is CASSHLRPYGYTF. Written as DNA, the CDR3 is TGCGCCAGCAGCCATCTCCGACCCTATGGCTACACCTTC.

A note on this clonotype: At one of its ends the junction is not consistent with the germline gene, which may arise from a read error. The chain has TRBV7-9 and TRBJ2-5; 10 positions match TRBD2. The CDR3 length is 16 residues. Germline CDR1 and CDR2: SEHNR and FQNEAQ (reference sequence). The CDR3 bases are TGTGTCAGCAGCTTAGGCCTAGCGGGAGATCGGGAGACCCAGTACTTC. Translation gives CVSSLGLAGDRETQYF.

This clonotype has a handful of counts. The V gene is TRBV7-8, the J gene TRBJ2-3, with D tentatively TRBD2 (6 bases). Trimming took off 5 bases at V and 5 bases at J, with 17 bases between the two ends. Germline values: CDR1 SGHVS, CDR2 FQNEAQ. This CDR3 comprises 15 residues. The CDR3 DNA reads TGTGCCAGCAGCCGCTACTTGGACGGGAGAGATACGCAGTATTTT. It yields the protein CASSRYLDGRDTQYF.

The chain carries TRBV11-2 and TRBJ2-7; D is ambiguous. The CDR3 spans 12 residues. V dropped 7 bases and J dropped 7 bases, with 14 bases sitting between them. Germline V gene lookup returns CDR1 SGHAT and CDR2 FQNNGV. The CDR3 region has the DNA TGTGCCAGCAACTTTAAGGACGTTGAGCAGTACTTC. It specifies CASNFKDVEQYF.

This clonotype was seen a few times. The chain carries TRBV6-1 and TRBJ1-3; D gene ambiguous. Between the trimmed V and J ends, which lost 2 bases and 0 bases, there was a span of 8 bases. This CDR3 comprises 15 residues. Per the germline V gene, CDR1 is MNHNS and CDR2 is SASEGT. CDR3 region: CASSEYPSSGNTIYF. The CDR3 bases are TGTGCCAGCAGTGAATATCCCAGCTCTGGAAACACCATATATTTT.

On this clonotype: The junction departs from germline at one end; a sequencing error may be responsible. The chain employs TRBV10-2 and TRBJ2-1; unclear D gene. Germline CDR1 is WSHSY and CDR2 is SAAADI. CDR3 length equals 16 residues. CDR3 bases: TGCGCTAGCAGACCTTCCCGGGCCCTATTATACAATGAGCAGTTCTTC. Its protein product is CASRPSRALLYNEQFF.

With regard to this clonotype: One end of the junction is discordant with germline, which a read error may explain. This sequence joins TRBV4-1 and TRBJ2-7; 7 bases are shared with TRBD1. The CDR3 has 15 residues. Germline V gives CDR1 MGHRA, CDR2 YSYEKL. CDR3 protein: CASSQDRAGGWEHYF. The CDR3 DNA reads as TGCGCCAGCAGCCAAGATCGGGCAGGGGGTTGGGAGCACTACTTC.